These 27 T cell receptor beta chains were all obtained from the same sample, sequenced in a study of vaccination and CD4 T cells after COVID-19. Oncomine TCR Beta short-read sequencing was applied to DNA from cultured CD4+ T cells. TCRdb used MiXCR to reprocess the PCR reads, holding one entry per CDR3 protein. The sample shows almost 20,000 distinct CDR3 sequences, 40% to 45% of them seen only once. Specified treatment: roughly 10-day PBMC culture with coronavirus spike peptide pools or control peptides (ViraFEST assay). Their antigens are not known. Source: CD4+ T cells from blood, cultured in vitro, taken before SARS-CoV-2 vaccination. These receptors originate from a human donor who received a COVID-19 vaccine.

V is TRBV7-6 and J is TRBJ2-7; tentatively, D is TRBD2 (6 bases). Germline CDR1 is SGHVS and CDR2 is FNYEAQ. The CDR3 contains 15 residues. With 0 bases removed from V and 2 bases from J, the gap between germline ends came to 11 bases. CDR3 sequence reads: CASSLAQWTTYEQYF. In DNA, the CDR3 is TGTGCCAGCAGCTTAGCGCAGTGGACTACCTACGAGCAGTACTTC. Drawing the rest from reference TRBV7-6 and TRBJ2-7, the complete variable domain is GAGVSQSPRYKVTKRGQDVALRCDPISGHVSLYWYRQALGQGPEFLTYFNYEAQQDKSGLPNDRFSAERPEGSISTLTIQRTEQRDSAMYRCASSLAQWTTYEQYFGPGTRLTVT.

The gene calls are TRBV6-1 and TRBJ2-5, with D possibly TRBD1 on 6 matching bases. Germline lookup yields CDR1 MNHNS and CDR2 SASEGT. The CDR3 extends over 14 amino acids. V lost 7 bases, J lost 2 bases, and 14 bases lay in between. The CDR3 protein is CASKLVRGQETQYF. In DNA, the CDR3 is TGTGCCAGCAAGTTGGTCAGGGGACAAGAGACCCAGTACTTC.

This clonotype was recorded only once. The chain couples TRBV5-6 to TRBJ2-1; 11 bases map to TRBD2. V was pared by 0 bases and J by 0 bases, with 20 bases of the junction left unmatched. The CDR3 runs 23 residues. CDR1 and CDR2 (germline): SGHDT, YYEEEE. DNA for the CDR3: TGTGCCAGCAGCTTGGTGCCCGCGGTATGGCCTAGCGGGGGGAGAAGCTCCTACAATGAGCAGTTCTTC. This sequence encodes CASSLVPAVWPSGGRSSYNEQFF.

The gene calls are TRBV10-1 and TRBJ1-2, with unresolved D. The CDR3 length is 13 residues. CDR1 WNHNN and CDR2 SYGVQD come from the germline V gene (reference sequence). The V and J ends lost 8 bases and 2 bases respectively, with 12 bases between them. CDR3 sequence reads: CASLARTNYGYTF. CDR3 bases: TGCGCCAGCTTAGCCAGAACGAACTATGGCTACACCTTC.

The chain combines TRBV10-2 with TRBJ1-1, with D perhaps matching TRBD1 (5 bases). Deletions cut 3 bases from V and 0 bases from J, with 14 bases between. Germline V gives CDR1 WSHSY, CDR2 SAAADI. The CDR3 has 16 amino acids. The DNA for the CDR3 is TGCGCCAGCAGTGAAGCCCAGGGAGTCATGAACACTGAAGCTTTCTTT. Amino acid sequence: CASSEAQGVMNTEAFF.

The chain uses TRBV5-8 and TRBJ1-1; D ambiguous. The CDR3 covers 13 residues. Trimming removed 5 bases at V and 6 bases at J, with 14 bases between. Germline lookup yields CDR1 SGHTS and CDR2 YDEGEE. DNA of the CDR3: TGTGCCAGCAGTACCCGGGGAGGCGCTGAAGCTTTCTTT. Translated: CASSTRGGAEAFF.

V and J are TRBV5-4 and TRBJ2-3; 9 positions match TRBD2. In germline, CDR1 is SGHNT, CDR2 YYREEE (reference sequence). The CDR3 length is 18 residues. V shed 0 bases, J shed 4 bases, and the junction held 12 bases outside the gene matches. CDR3 bases: TGTGCCAGCAGCTTGGGGGCGGGGGGGTCCGCCGTCGCAGATACGCAGTATTTT. As protein: CASSLGAGGSAVADTQYF. The full variable domain, completed using reference TRBV5-4 and TRBJ2-3, is ETGVTQSPTHLIKTRGQQVTLRCSSQSGHNTVSWYQQALGQGPQFIFQYYREEENGRGNFPPRFSGLQFPNYSSELNVNALELDDSALYLCASSLGAGGSAVADTQYFGPGTRLTVL.

The chain recombines TRBV19 with TRBJ2-5; D perhaps matches TRBD2 (6 bases). There are 14 residues in the CDR3. V dropped 4 bases and J dropped 2 bases, with 11 bases sitting between them. The germline gives CDR1 LNHDA, CDR2 SQIVND (reference sequence). CDR3 amino acids: CASSRGLVQETQYF. The CDR3 DNA follows: TGTGCCAGTAGTAGGGGACTCGTGCAAGAGACCCAGTACTTC.

This clonotype was observed a few times. The rearrangement joins TRBV20-1 to TRBJ2-7; 7 bases fit TRBD2. The V gene's germline CDR1 is DFQATT and CDR2 SNEGSKA (reference sequence). The CDR3 runs 15 residues. J was trimmed by 3 bases and V by 3 bases; bases with no gene match: 11. This chain's CDR3 is CSARSLADPHYEQYF. CDR3 in DNA: TGCAGTGCTAGGTCCCTAGCGGACCCTCACTACGAGCAGTACTTC.

This chain links TRBV29-1 with TRBJ2-3, with a possible D match to TRBD2 (6 bases). The germline CDR1 and CDR2 sequences are SQVTM and ANQGSEA. Trimming shortened V by 2 bases and J by 0 bases, and 12 bases separated the two germline ends. The CDR3 consists of 15 residues. CDR3 DNA: TGCAGCGTTGAACGGGACGGGACTAGCACAGATACGCAGTATTTT. Amino acids: CSVERDGTSTDTQYF.

The chain combines TRBV6-5 with TRBJ2-1; the D gene is possibly TRBD1 (5 bases). Trimming pared 0 bases from V and 7 bases from J, leaving 10 bases between. Germline CDR1 and CDR2: MNHEY and SVGAGI. The CDR3 is 14 amino acids. The CDR3 nucleotides are TGTGCCAGCAGTTACTCTCAACAGGAGAATGAGCAGTTCTTC. Its translation: CASSYSQQENEQFF.

This chain uses TRBV10-3 with TRBJ1-3, with D maybe TRBD1 (5 bases). The CDR3 is 15 residues long. Between the trimmed V and J ends, which lost 3 bases and 2 bases, there was a span of 11 bases. Germline CDR1 reads ENHRY; CDR2 reads SYGVKD. The CDR3 DNA follows: TGTGCCATCAGTGATGGGACGAGGACTGGAAACACCATATATTTT. Amino acid sequence: CAISDGTRTGNTIYF.

The chain is built from TRBV11-3 and TRBJ2-2, with D tentatively TRBD1 (5 bases). The CDR3 is 14 amino acids. The V end lost 2 bases, the J end lost 6 bases, and 10 bases lay between the germline ends. Germline-derived CDR1 and CDR2 are SGHNT and YENEEA. CDR3 in DNA: TGTGCCAGCAGCTTAATGCAGGGCGCCGGGGAGCTGTTTTTT. Its translation is CASSLMQGAGELFF.

This chain connects TRBV15 to TRBJ1-3, with D uncertain. The CDR3 runs to 13 residues. V dropped 6 bases and J dropped 0 bases, with 6 bases sitting between them. Germline V CDR1 and CDR2: LNHNV, YYDKDF (reference sequence). CDR3: CATRTSSGNTIYF. The CDR3 bases are TGTGCCACCAGAACGAGCTCTGGAAACACCATATATTTT.

The V gene is TRBV5-4, the J gene TRBJ1-3; the D gene is possibly TRBD1 (6 bases). V was shortened by 4 bases and J by 0 bases, with 14 bases between the two germline ends. Germline V gene lookup returns CDR1 SGHNT and CDR2 YYREEE (reference sequence). This CDR3 has 16 residues. Written as DNA, the CDR3 is TGTGCCAGCAGCCCGGAGGGGGTACGCTCTGGAAACACCATATATTTT. This translates into CASSPEGVRSGNTIYF.

The sample holds a few counts of this clonotype. The chain joins TRBV20-1 to TRBJ1-1, with 10 bases aligning to TRBD1. This CDR3 is 14 amino acids long. With V trimmed by 3 bases and J by 4 bases, 5 bases remained unmatched. Germline CDR1 is DFQATT and CDR2 is SNEGSKA (reference sequence). CDR3: CSARTGTGATEAFF. DNA for the CDR3: TGCAGTGCTAGGACCGGGACAGGGGCCACTGAAGCTTTCTTT.

This chain links TRBV1 with TRBJ2-7. TRBV1 is a pseudogene. The CDR3 is made up of 14 amino acids. CDR3 in DNA: TGCACCAGCAGCCAAAGTAGCTTTACCTACGAGCAGTACTTC. It specifies CTSSQSSFTYEQYF.

This clonotype was counted only a few times. The chain combines TRBV19 with TRBJ1-2, with D unresolved. Germline assignment: CDR1 LNHDA and CDR2 SQIVND (reference sequence). The CDR3 has 19 amino acids. Trimming removed 3 bases from V and 0 bases from J, with 23 bases in between. The CDR3 DNA follows: TGTGCCAGTAGTATCCTCGGAGATGATGGGAAGATATCTAACTATGGCTACACCTTC. Its protein product is CASSILGDDGKISNYGYTF.

The genes are TRBV19 and TRBJ2-5; tentatively, D is TRBD1 or TRBD2 (5 bases each). Germline V gene lookup returns CDR1 LNHDA and CDR2 SQIVND (reference sequence). V gave up 7 bases and J gave up 9 bases, with 21 bases separating them. The CDR3 contains 14 residues. CDR3 bases: TGTGCCAGTAATAATCGGGGCTCCTTGGAGGCCCAGTACTTC. This translates into CASNNRGSLEAQYF.

In its sample, this clonotype was seen a few times. The chain joins TRBV12-3 or TRBV12-4 to TRBJ1-2; D might be TRBD1 (5 bases). The length of the CDR3 is 15 residues. V lost 2 bases, J lost 1 base, and 11 bases lay in between. The CDR3 DNA reads TGTGCCAGCAGTTTACTTTCGGGGGGTAACTATGGCTACACCTTC. Amino acids: CASSLLSGGNYGYTF.

The chain uses TRBV20-1 and TRBJ1-1; possible D gene TRBD1, 5 bases. The germline V gene has CDR1 DFQATT and CDR2 SNEGSKA (reference sequence). Trimming pared 3 bases from V and 10 bases from J, leaving 24 bases between. This CDR3 comprises 15 residues. The CDR3 sequence is CSASRGRVGSLGAFF. CDR3 nucleotide sequence: TGCAGTGCTAGTCGTGGCAGGGTGGGTTCTTTAGGAGCTTTCTTT.

CDR3 in DNA: TGTGCCAGCAGCTTGGAAAGGGGTGGGCAGTTCTTC. It specifies CASSLERGGQFF. The V and J genes are TRBV7-9 and TRBJ2-1, with D perhaps matching TRBD1 (5 bases). Trimming stripped 3 bases from V and 12 bases from J, with 12 bases between. Germline loops: CDR1 SEHNR, CDR2 FQNEAQ (reference sequence). There are 12 residues in the CDR3.

This clonotype was detected only a few times. The gene calls are TRBV15 and TRBJ1-1; D might be TRBD1 (5 bases). Germline values: CDR1 LNHNV, CDR2 YYDKDF (reference sequence). V was clipped by 9 bases and J by 1 base, with 12 bases between them. This CDR3 contains 13 residues. The CDR3 DNA reads TGTGCCACGGAGCAACAGGAGAACACTGAAGCTTTCTTT. This codes for CATEQQENTEAFF.

This sequence joins TRBV7-2 and TRBJ1-2; D might be TRBD1 (6 bases). Trimming cost V 4 bases and J 4 bases, with 10 bases left between them. Germline CDR1 reads SGHTA; CDR2 reads FQGNSA. This CDR3 comprises 13 residues. The CDR3 DNA sequence: TGTGCCAGCAGCTCGACAGGTCCCTATGGCTACACCTTC. Protein: CASSSTGPYGYTF.

This chain uses TRBV7-9 with TRBJ1-2, with a possible D match to TRBD1 (5 bases). The CDR3 has 14 residues. Germline V CDR1 and CDR2: SEHNR, FQNEAQ (reference sequence). V was cut by 1 base and J by 4 bases, with 10 bases left in between. CDR3 DNA: TGTGCCAGCAGCTTAGATGGGGGGGGCTATGGCTACACCTTC. Translated, it gives CASSLDGGGYGYTF.

The table lists this clonotype with a few counts. The chain combines TRBV19 with TRBJ1-2; 9 bases line up with TRBD1. This CDR3 has 15 amino acids. Trimming took 1 base from V and 4 from J; bases not matched to a gene: 4. CDR1 is LNHDA and CDR2 is SQIVND in the germline V gene (reference sequence). The CDR3 nucleotides read TGTGCCAGTAGTATAGCCGACAGGGGGACCTATGGCTACACCTTC. It yields the protein CASSIADRGTYGYTF.

This clonotype was counted between two and nine times. This sequence joins TRBV2 and TRBJ1-5; 8 nucleotides line up with TRBD1. Germline V gives CDR1 SNHLY, CDR2 FYNNEI. The V segment lost 8 bases and the J segment 5 bases; nucleotides outside the gene matches: 5. The CDR3 length is 13 residues. The chain's CDR3 is CASVRDRHQPQHF. DNA of the CDR3: TGTGCCAGCGTGCGGGACAGGCATCAGCCCCAGCATTTT.